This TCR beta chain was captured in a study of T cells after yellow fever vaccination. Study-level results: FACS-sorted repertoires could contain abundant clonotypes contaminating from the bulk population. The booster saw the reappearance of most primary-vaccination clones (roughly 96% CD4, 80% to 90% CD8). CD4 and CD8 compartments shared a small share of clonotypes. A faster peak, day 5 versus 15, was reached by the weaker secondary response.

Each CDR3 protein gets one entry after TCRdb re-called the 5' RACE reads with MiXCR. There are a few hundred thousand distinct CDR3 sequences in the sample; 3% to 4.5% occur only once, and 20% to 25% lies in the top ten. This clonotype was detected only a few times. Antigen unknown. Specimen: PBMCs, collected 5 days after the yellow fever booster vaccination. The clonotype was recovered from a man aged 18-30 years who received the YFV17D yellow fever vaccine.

CDR3 sequence: CASSFSREGPKNIQYF. The CDR3 DNA reads TGCGCCAGCAGCTTTAGTCGTGAGGGCCCCAAAAACATTCAGTACTTC. This chain uses TRBV5-1 with TRBJ2-4; D is perhaps TRBD2 (5 bases). The CDR3 loop spans 16 amino acids. Germline-derived CDR1 and CDR2 are SGHRS and YFSETQ. The V end lost 2 bases, the J end lost 2 bases, and 14 bases lay between the germline ends.